The source of this TCR beta chain is a study of CD8+ T cells in alopecia areata. Germline CDR1 and CDR2: MNHEY and SMNVEV (reference sequence). This CDR3 has 13 residues. V lost 4 bases and J lost 2, with 9 bases in between. Treatment here: oral pan-JAK inhibitor, 5-10 mg twice daily. As the sequencing template, cDNA was produced by extracting RNA and reverse transcribing it. Clones were read by immunoSEQ multiplex PCR, and TCRdb kept only the in-frame ones, dropping some. The table includes about 88,000 clones, around 44% detected once. The V and J genes are TRBV27 and TRBJ2-7, with D unresolved. This clonotype was obtained from a human donor with alopecia areata. The sequencing used CD8+ T cells sorted from blood, collected at week 24, from a patient treated with tofacitinib. The DNA of the CDR3 is TGTGCCAGCAGTTGGTCTCTCGCCTACGAGCAGTACTTC. This sequence encodes CASSWSLAYEQYF.